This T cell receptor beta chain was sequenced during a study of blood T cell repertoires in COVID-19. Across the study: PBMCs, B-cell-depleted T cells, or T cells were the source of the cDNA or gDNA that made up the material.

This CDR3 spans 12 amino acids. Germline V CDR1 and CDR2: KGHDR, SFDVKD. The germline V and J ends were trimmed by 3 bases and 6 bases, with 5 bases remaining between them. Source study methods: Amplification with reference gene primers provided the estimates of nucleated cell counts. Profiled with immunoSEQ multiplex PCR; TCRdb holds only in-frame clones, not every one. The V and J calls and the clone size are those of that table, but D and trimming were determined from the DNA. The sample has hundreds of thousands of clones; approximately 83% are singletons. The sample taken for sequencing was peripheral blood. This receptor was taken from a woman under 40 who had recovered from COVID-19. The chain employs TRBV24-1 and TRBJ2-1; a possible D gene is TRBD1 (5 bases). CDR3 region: CATSDQGNEQFF. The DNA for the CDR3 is TGTGCCACCAGTGATCAGGGCAATGAGCAGTTCTTC.